This T cell receptor beta chain was recorded in a study of cytomegalovirus exposure and HLA in healthy donors. Despite likely unrecorded immune exposures, the donors were nominally healthy at the time of sampling. For this clone: Antigen: not known.

The study ran its PCR with 60 Vbeta and 13 Jbeta primers. Assay used: immunoSEQ multiplex PCR; TCRdb lists only in-frame clones, some missing. The sample holds some 170,000 clones, about 69% seen once. Study-level points and caveats: According to a later analysis, donors in an Asian-associated ancestry cluster reportedly had fewer N-insertions than the roughly 630-donor mean. A missense DCLRE1C variant was associated with V- and J-gene trimming of TCR beta chains in a later analysis, and an independent cohort replicated the association.

The V gene lost 8 bases and the J gene lost 5 bases, with 6 bases spanning the gap. The germline CDR1 and CDR2 sequences are MNHNY and SVGAGI (reference sequence). This CDR3 has 10 residues. V usage is TRBV6-6 and J usage is TRBJ2-5; possible D gene TRBD2, 6 bases. The specimen sequenced was PBMCs. The sequence was obtained from a male donor in good health and CMV-seronegative. The CDR3 here is CASGGETQYF. The CDR3 DNA is TGTGCCAGCGGGGGGGAGACCCAGTACTTC.